The entry that follows covers one T cell receptor beta chain sequence. Its cognate antigen is unknown. This sample is drawn from a study of monozygotic twins with inflammatory bowel disease. Looked up from germline, CDR1 is LGHNA and CDR2 is YSLEER. This CDR3 has 13 amino acids. Using the 5' RACE reads, TCRdb records one entry per CDR3 protein without DNA. The listing records roughly 200,000 distinct CDR3 sequences. Study conclusions and caveats: Support for any single strong IBD-associated signal or clonotype was not found.

This clonotype was sampled from a human donor with ulcerative colitis or Crohn's disease, or a healthy co-twin of an affected twin (not recorded which). The source material was blood. The gene calls are TRBV4-3 and TRBJ2-1; there is no DNA to check the TCRdb D call of TRBD1. The chain's CDR3 is CASSRRTADEQFF.